This entry lists 25 T cell receptor beta chains sequenced from one sample in a study of T cells in Graves' hyperthyroidism and ophthalmopathy. RNA transcripts gave rise to amplified TCR beta CDR3 regions. An initial round of RT-PCR targeting the TCR CDR3 relied on the HTBI primer set. TCRdb reprocessed the multiplex PCR reads via MiXCR and lists one record per CDR3 protein. The sample records 250,000 to 350,000 distinct CDR3 sequences, 15% to 20% being singletons. Material for sequencing was blood. All receptors come from a woman aged 55 to 70 with Graves' ophthalmopathy.

V is TRBV5-1 and J is TRBJ2-7; D possibly matches TRBD1 or TRBD2 (5 bases each). Trimming pared 3 bases from V and 3 bases from J, leaving 13 bases between. CDR3 length equals 14 residues. Germline V CDR1 and CDR2: SGHRS, YFSETQ. The CDR3 spells CASSSGTGFYEQYF. CDR3 coding DNA: TGCGCCAGCAGCTCTGGGACGGGATTCTACGAGCAGTACTTC.

The chain joins TRBV5-6 to TRBJ1-3; possibly TRBD1 for D (5 bases). The length of the CDR3 is 16 residues. Germline lookup yields CDR1 SGHDT and CDR2 YYEEEE. Trimming stripped 1 base from V and 3 bases from J, with 14 bases between. The CDR3 here is CASSLLTGDVGNTIYF. CDR3 coding DNA: TGTGCCAGCAGCTTGCTTACAGGAGACGTTGGAAACACCATATATTTT.

The chain has TRBV28 and TRBJ2-3; weak D call: TRBD1 (5 bases). The J call could be wrong; TRBJ1-5 is a better fit for the DNA end. Germline CDR1 MDHEN, CDR2 SYDVKM. This CDR3 has 16 residues. CDR3 residues: CASSSDASGTSDTQHF. CDR3 coding DNA: TGTGCCAGCAGTTCCGACGCTAGCGGGACGTCAGATACGCAGCATTTT.

Points on this clonotype: A much larger clone sits a single nucleotide away, making a read error possible. This chain uses TRBV11-2 with TRBJ2-1; D is ambiguous. Germline loops: CDR1 SGHAT, CDR2 FQNNGV. The CDR3 is 12 amino acids. The CDR3 DNA reads TGTGCCGGCAGCTGGGTCCCGCCTGAGCAGTTCTTC. Translated, it gives CAGSWVPPEQFF.

This clonotype was picked up many times. This chain joins TRBV7-2 and TRBJ2-1; D is perhaps TRBD1 (5 bases). This CDR3 spans 14 amino acids. CDR1 and CDR2 from the germline V gene are SGHTA and FQGNSA. Trimming removed 2 bases from V and 6 bases from J, with 11 bases in between. CDR3 residues: CASSLMHRGNEQFF. As DNA, the CDR3 is TGTGCCAGCAGCTTAATGCATAGGGGCAATGAGCAGTTCTTC. The full variable domain, its missing parts supplied by reference TRBV7-2 and TRBJ2-1, is GAGVSQSPSNKVTEKGKDVELRCDPISGHTALYWYRQSLGQGLEFLIYFQGNSAPDKSGLPSDRFSAERTGGSVSTLTIQRTQQEDSAVYLCASSLMHRGNEQFFGPGTRLTVL.

This clonotype was counted ten times or more. The chain employs TRBV7-2 and TRBJ1-3, with D possibly TRBD1 on 5 matching bases. Germline CDR1 SGHTA, CDR2 FQGNSA. The CDR3 length is 14 residues. The V gene lost 5 bases and the J gene lost 1 base, with 9 bases spanning the gap. CDR3 nucleotide sequence: TGTGCCAGCAGCCACGGGGCATCTGGAAACACCATATATTTT. Amino acid sequence: CASSHGASGNTIYF.

At least ten counts were recorded for this clonotype. The chain uses TRBV7-9 and TRBJ2-1; TRBD1 or TRBD2 may be the D gene (6 bases each). Per germline, CDR1 SEHNR and CDR2 FQNEAQ (reference sequence). Trimming shortened V by 6 bases and J by 6 bases, and 18 bases separated the two germline ends. The CDR3 consists of 15 residues. The CDR3 reads CASSWSRGRRNEQFF. The DNA for the CDR3 is TGTGCCAGCAGTTGGAGTCGGGGGCGTCGCAATGAGCAGTTCTTC.

About this clonotype: This may be a read error, as it is one base from a much larger clone. This chain connects TRBV20-1 to TRBJ2-3, with 7 bases fitting TRBD1. CDR3 length: 15 residues. CDR1 DFQATT and CDR2 SNEGSKA come from the germline V gene (reference sequence). Trimming removed 0 bases from V and 2 bases from J; junction bases left unmatched: 5. The CDR3 DNA reads as TGCAGTGCTAGAGAGGCAGGGGGTTTCACAGATACGCAGTATTTT. Translation: CSAREAGGFTDTQYF.

This clonotype was counted ten times or more. The chain couples TRBV7-9 to TRBJ2-6; D remains unclear. V dropped 6 bases and J dropped 1 base, with 7 bases sitting between them. The germline CDR1 and CDR2 sequences are SEHNR and FQNEAQ (reference sequence). CDR3 length: 14 amino acids. CDR3 residues: CASSHGSGANVLTF. CDR3 coding DNA: TGTGCCAGCAGTCACGGTTCTGGGGCCAACGTCCTGACTTTC.

This clonotype was seen many times. The gene calls are TRBV2 and TRBJ2-3; D unresolved. Trimming took 2 bases from V and 5 from J, leaving 8 bases between them. This CDR3 region has 13 residues. Germline V gives CDR1 SNHLY, CDR2 FYNNEI. The CDR3 loop reads CASSETGLDTQYF. The CDR3 DNA is TGTGCCAGCAGTGAAACCGGGTTAGATACGCAGTATTTT.

The gene calls are TRBV15 and TRBJ1-5, with no clear D. Trimming left V 4 bases short and J 4 bases short, with 8 bases between. CDR3 length: 13 residues. CDR1 is LNHNV and CDR2 is YYDKDF in the germline V gene (reference sequence). CDR3 coding DNA: TGTGCCACCAGCATCCATTTTAATCAGCCCCAGCATTTT. Its protein product is CATSIHFNQPQHF.

This clonotype was seen repeatedly, ten times or more. The chain combines TRBV20-1 with TRBJ1-1, with a possible D match to TRBD1 (6 bases). Germline V gene lookup returns CDR1 DFQATT and CDR2 SNEGSKA (reference sequence). The CDR3 contains 13 residues. The V end lost 0 bases, the J end lost 7 bases, and 12 bases lay between the germline ends. CDR3 in DNA: TGCAGTGCTAGAGAAAGGAGGGGGGATGAAGCTTTCTTT. Translation: CSARERRGDEAFF.

Ten or more counts support this clonotype. This chain links TRBV27 with TRBJ1-4, with D tentatively TRBD1 (6 bases). V dropped 7 bases and J dropped 10 bases, with 16 bases sitting between them. CDR3 length: 13 amino acids. Germline CDR1 is MNHEY and CDR2 is SMNVEV (reference sequence). The CDR3 bases are TGTGCCAGCACGGGGGGCCTCATGGGAAAACTGTTTTTT. Its protein product is CASTGGLMGKLFF.

This clonotype was recorded many times. The rearrangement joins TRBV4-1 to TRBJ1-4; no clear D. This CDR3 region has 20 residues. CDR1 and CDR2 (germline): MGHRA, YSYEKL. The V gene lost 0 bases and the J gene lost 0 bases, with 20 bases spanning the gap. Written as DNA, the CDR3 is TGCGCCAGCAGCCAAGATATAACAGATCGGGGTAGAGCAACTAATGAAAAACTGTTTTTT. It encodes CASSQDITDRGRATNEKLFF.

The chain is built from TRBV7-9 and TRBJ1-2; D gene uncertain. With 3 bases removed from V and 8 bases from J, the gap between germline ends came to 13 bases. The CDR3 has 13 amino acids. Looked up from germline, CDR1 is SEHNR and CDR2 is FQNEAQ (reference sequence). The CDR3 DNA reads TGTGCCAGCAGCTTGGGGTCGGCGGGGGGCTACACCTTC. This encodes CASSLGSAGGYTF.

The sample holds many counts of this clonotype. The chain uses TRBV5-1 and TRBJ1-1, with a weak D call TRBD1 (5 bases). Germline V gene lookup returns CDR1 SGHRS and CDR2 YFSETQ. The CDR3 is 14 amino acids. V was shortened by 1 base and J by 3 bases, with 10 bases between the two germline ends. CDR3 amino acids: CASSLIQGDTEAFF. CDR3 in DNA: TGCGCCAGCAGCTTGATCCAGGGCGACACTGAAGCTTTCTTT.

This clonotype was observed many times. This chain uses TRBV5-1 with TRBJ2-4, with D perhaps TRBD1 (5 bases). The length of the CDR3 is 16 residues. CDR1 and CDR2 (germline): SGHRS, YFSETQ. Trimming took off 0 bases at V and 0 bases at J, with 10 bases between the two ends. The CDR3 DNA sequence: TGCGCCAGCAGCTTGGGATGGGGCCTAGCCAAAAACATTCAGTACTTC. It encodes CASSLGWGLAKNIQYF.

The chain couples TRBV29-1 to TRBJ2-7; D is unclear. The CDR3 is 12 amino acids. Between the trimmed V and J ends, which lost 4 bases and 2 bases, there was a span of 9 bases. From germline, CDR1 is SQVTM and CDR2 ANQGSEA. As DNA, the CDR3 is TGCAGCGTTGGGCAGCCCGCCTACGAGCAGTACTTC. Amino acid sequence: CSVGQPAYEQYF.

The chain uses TRBV6-6 and TRBJ2-3, with TRBD2 matching 10 bases. The J segment lost 6 bases and the V segment lost 1 base, leaving 7 bases of the junction unmatched. From germline, CDR1 is MNHNY and CDR2 SVGAGI (reference sequence). The CDR3 has 16 amino acids. The CDR3 nucleotides read TGTGCCAGCAGTTACTTATCTAGCGGGAGATACGATACGCAGTATTTT. This encodes CASSYLSSGRYDTQYF.

This clonotype has a count of ten or more. The chain uses TRBV5-1 and TRBJ1-4; 7 bases line up with TRBD1. CDR1 is SGHRS, CDR2 YFSETQ, per germline. V lost 2 bases and J lost 7; bases outside the gene matches: 8. This CDR3 is 15 amino acids long. CDR3 coding DNA: TGCGCCAGCAGCTTACAGGGGAATGGGATTGAAAAACTGTTTTTT. Its translation: CASSLQGNGIEKLFF. Using reference TRBV5-1 and TRBJ1-4 for the parts outside the CDR3, the full variable domain is KAGVTQTPRYLIKTRGQQVTLSCSPISGHRSVSWYQQTPGQGLQFLFEYFSETQRNKGNFPGRFSGRQFSNSRSEMNVSTLELGDSALYLCASSLQGNGIEKLFFGSGTQLSVL.

This clonotype was detected ten times or more. The chain combines TRBV18 with TRBJ1-2; D is unclear. The CDR3 runs to 15 residues. V lost 2 bases to trimming and J lost 2 bases, with 12 bases between them. Germline V lookup: CDR1 KGHSH, CDR2 LQKENI. The CDR3 DNA sequence: TGTGCCAGCTCACCAAAGGCAGAAGTAAACTATGGCTACACCTTC. Protein sequence: CASSPKAEVNYGYTF.

This clonotype was seen ten or more times. This chain links TRBV18 with TRBJ1-2; D gene ambiguous. The germline V gene encodes CDR1 KGHSH and CDR2 LQKENI. V was cut by 1 base and J by 2 bases, with 5 bases left in between. The CDR3 consists of 13 residues. CDR3 bases: TGTGCCAGCTCACCACAGGACAACTATGGCTACACCTTC. It specifies CASSPQDNYGYTF.

Many counts were recorded for this clonotype. The chain is built from TRBV29-1 and TRBJ2-1; either TRBD1 or TRBD2 may fit D (6 bases each). Germline lookup yields CDR1 SQVTM and CDR2 ANQGSEA. The length of the CDR3 is 15 residues. The germline V and J ends were trimmed by 3 bases and 6 bases, with 18 bases remaining between them. CDR3 nucleotide sequence: TGCAGCGTTGACGGCAGGGGACTTGCGCTCAATGAGCAGTTCTTC. Protein sequence: CSVDGRGLALNEQFF.

This clonotype was seen ten or more times. The V and J genes are TRBV5-1 and TRBJ2-5; D tentatively reads TRBD1 or TRBD2 (5 bases each). V was trimmed by 1 base and J by 5 bases, leaving 12 bases between them. CDR1 is SGHRS and CDR2 is YFSETQ in the germline V gene. The CDR3 covers 14 residues. The CDR3, as DNA: TGCGCCAGCAGCTTGCTTGCAGGGAGTGAGACCCAGTACTTC. Its translation is CASSLLAGSETQYF.

This clonotype was found many times. This chain uses TRBV6-5 with TRBJ2-5; D is perhaps TRBD2 (6 bases). Deletions cut 2 bases from V and 1 base from J, with 11 bases between. The CDR3 runs 15 residues. Germline-derived CDR1 and CDR2 are MNHEY and SVGAGI. The CDR3 is CASSYVGGPQETQYF. DNA for the CDR3: TGTGCCAGCAGTTACGTCGGGGGACCCCAAGAGACCCAGTACTTC.